One and the same sample provided the 4 T cell receptor beta chains below, sequenced in a study of T cells in women clearing cervical HPV infection. Produced via immunoSEQ multiplex PCR; TCRdb's table is partial and in-frame only. This sample's clone table lists about 46,000 clones. The source material was blood buffy coat. Receptors were obtained from a woman aged 18 to 75 with a cervical HPV16 infection that either progressed to CIN3+ or cleared (not recorded which).

Turning to this clone: The read gets to within 3 residues of the CDR3 end, and the germline J gene fills in the rest. This rearrangement joins TRBV5-1 to TRBJ2-1; 9 bases map to TRBD1. The CDR3 sequence is 17 residues long. Germline V gives CDR1 SGHRS, CDR2 YFSETQ. V was pared by 4 bases and J by 5 bases, with 13 bases of the junction left unmatched. The CDR3 sequence is CASSPQSGTGTNNEQFF. Partial CDR3 DNA: TGCGCCAGCAGCCCACAGTCCGGGACAGGGACTAACAATGAG. The entire variable domain, with the rest obtained from reference TRBV5-1 and TRBJ2-1, is as follows: KAGVTQTPRYLIKTRGQQVTLSCSPISGHRSVSWYQQTPGQGLQFLFEYFSETQRNKGNFPGRFSGRQFSNSRSEMNVSTLELGDSALYLCASSPQSGTGTNNEQFFGPGTRLTVL.

Remarks on this clone: The missing CDR3 end, 3 residues past where the read stops, is filled in from the germline J gene. The J gene is TRBJ1-5, the V gene TRBV6-1, with D possibly TRBD1 on 6 matching bases. The CDR3 has 13 amino acids. Per the germline V gene, CDR1 is MNHNS and CDR2 is SASEGT. V dropped 4 bases and J dropped 3 bases, with 7 bases sitting between them. The part of the CDR3 DNA that was read is TGTGCCAGCAGTGGGACAGTCAATCAGCCC. Its translation is CASSGTVNQP. In full, the CDR3 is CASSGTVNQPQHF.

In regard to this clone: The observed sequence ends 3 residues before the CDR3 terminus, with the missing tail filled in from the germline J gene. The rearrangement links TRBV20-1 to TRBJ2-5; possibly TRBD2 for D (5 bases). The V gene's germline CDR1 is DFQATT and CDR2 SNEGSKA (reference sequence). This CDR3 is 14 amino acids long. The ends were cut back, 0 bases at V and 0 bases at J, with 8 bases in the middle. CDR3 sequence: CSAREVGDQETQYF. The part of the CDR3 DNA that was read is TGCAGTGCTAGAGAGGTCGGGGACCAAGAGACC.

As regards this clone: The sequence runs out 3 residues before the end of the CDR3; the remainder is reconstructed from the germline J gene. This rearrangement joins TRBV7-9 to TRBJ2-3; D remains ambiguous. Germline V gene sequence: CDR1 SEHNR, CDR2 FQNEAQ (reference sequence). The CDR3 sequence is 14 residues long. CDR3: CASSFLERNQPQYF. Partial CDR3 DNA: TGTGCCAGCAGCTTTCTGGAGCGCAATCAGCCG.